These T cell receptor beta chains were read from a single sample in a study of cytomegalovirus exposure and HLA in healthy donors. Libraries were prepared by immunoSEQ multiplex PCR; TCRdb keeps only in-frame clonotypes and omits some of them. The sample's table shows around 120,000 clones. Sequenced material: PBMCs. These receptors were collected from a man aged 50 or older in good health and CMV-seronegative. The CDR3 runs from the conserved cysteine through the conserved F or W. Fields, in order: J gene, V gene, D gene, CDR3 protein, CDR3 DNA. A D gene is named only where the DNA matches it firmly.

j_gene: TRBJ1-1; v_gene: TRBV10-3; d_gene: -; CDR3aa: CAISESPGVNTEAFF; CDR3nt: TGTGCCATCAGTGAGTCGCCAGGGGTGAACACTGAAGCTTTCTTT
j_gene: TRBJ2-5; v_gene: TRBV9; d_gene: TRBD2; CDR3aa: CASSVAGGETQYF; CDR3nt: TGTGCCAGCAGCGTAGCGGGAGGAGAGACCCAGTACTTC
j_gene: TRBJ1-1; v_gene: TRBV19; d_gene: TRBD1; CDR3aa: CASSSGQANTEAFF; CDR3nt: TGTGCCAGTAGTTCGGGACAGGCGAACACTGAAGCTTTCTTT
j_gene: TRBJ1-2; v_gene: TRBV19; d_gene: -; CDR3aa: CASSMPLFGGERGYGYTF; CDR3nt: TGTGCCAGTAGTATGCCCTTATTCGGTGGGGAGAGAGGCTATGGCTACACCTTC
j_gene: TRBJ1-1; v_gene: TRBV7-6; d_gene: -; CDR3aa: CASSLVAGMNTEAFF; CDR3nt: TGTGCCAGCAGCTTAGTGGCGGGGATGAACACTGAAGCTTTCTTT
j_gene: TRBJ1-5; v_gene: TRBV6-5; d_gene: -; CDR3aa: CASSQGSGSNQPQHF; CDR3nt: TGTGCCAGCAGCCAGGGGTCTGGGAGCAATCAGCCCCAGCATTTT
j_gene: TRBJ2-4; v_gene: TRBV28; d_gene: -; CDR3aa: CASSSQDWNIQYF; CDR3nt: TGTGCCAGCAGTTCACAGGATTGGAACATTCAGTACTTC
j_gene: TRBJ1-5; v_gene: TRBV19; d_gene: TRBD1; CDR3aa: CASWGQGGNQPQHF; CDR3nt: TGTGCCAGCTGGGGACAGGGAGGAAATCAGCCCCAGCATTTT
j_gene: TRBJ2-5; v_gene: TRBV19; d_gene: TRBD2; CDR3aa: CASKRRGGGETQYF; CDR3nt: TGTGCCAGTAAAAGACGGGGGGGAGGAGAGACCCAGTACTTC
j_gene: TRBJ2-7; v_gene: TRBV15; d_gene: TRBD1; CDR3aa: CATSRTGAGEQYF; CDR3nt: TGTGCCACCAGCCGGACAGGGGCGGGCGAGCAGTACTTC
j_gene: TRBJ1-1; v_gene: TRBV15; d_gene: -; CDR3aa: CATSTGFTEAFF; CDR3nt: TGTGCCACCAGCACGGGGTTCACTGAAGCTTTCTTT
j_gene: TRBJ2-4; v_gene: TRBV6-5; d_gene: -; CDR3aa: CASSSDRMTASQYF; CDR3nt: TGTGCCAGCAGTTCGGACCGGATGACAGCCTCTCAGTACTTC
j_gene: TRBJ1-3; v_gene: TRBV6-6; d_gene: -; CDR3aa: CASSNRGSDTTIYF; CDR3nt: TGTGCCAGCAGTAATAGGGGATCTGATACCACCATATATTTT
j_gene: TRBJ2-3; v_gene: TRBV20-1; d_gene: -; CDR3aa: CSATLSDTQYF; CDR3nt: TGCAGTGCTACGTTATCAGATACGCAGTATTTT
j_gene: TRBJ2-1; v_gene: TRBV11-2; d_gene: TRBD1; CDR3aa: CASSLATGGASYNEQFF; CDR3nt: TGTGCCAGCAGCTTAGCAACAGGGGGCGCGTCCTACAATGAGCAGTTCTTC
j_gene: TRBJ1-1; v_gene: TRBV4-3; d_gene: TRBD1; CDR3aa: CASSQDLRQGNTEAFF; CDR3nt: TGCGCCAGCAGCCAAGATCTGAGACAGGGGAACACTGAAGCTTTCTTT
j_gene: TRBJ2-2; v_gene: TRBV11-3; d_gene: TRBD1; CDR3aa: CASTTTGGANTGELFF; CDR3nt: TGTGCCAGCACCACCACAGGGGGCGCGAACACCGGGGAGCTGTTTTTT
j_gene: TRBJ1-2; v_gene: TRBV19; d_gene: TRBD1; CDR3aa: CASSRWTGGGYGYTF; CDR3nt: TGTGCCAGTAGTAGATGGACAGGGGGCGGCTATGGCTACACCTTC
j_gene: TRBJ2-2; v_gene: TRBV18; d_gene: -; CDR3aa: CASSTTDLGTGELFF; CDR3nt: TGTGCCAGCTCAACGACAGATCTGGGCACCGGGGAGCTGTTTTTT
j_gene: TRBJ2-7; v_gene: TRBV11-3; d_gene: TRBD2; CDR3aa: CASSLVSGRSYEQYF; CDR3nt: TGTGCCAGCAGCTTAGTTAGCGGGCGTTCCTACGAGCAGTACTTC
j_gene: TRBJ2-1; v_gene: TRBV4-3; d_gene: -; CDR3aa: CASSPQGGEQFF; CDR3nt: TGCGCCAGCAGCCCACAAGGGGGTGAGCAGTTCTTC
j_gene: TRBJ1-1; v_gene: TRBV7-2; d_gene: TRBD1; CDR3aa: CASRIQGATEAFF; CDR3nt: TGTGCCAGCAGGATACAGGGGGCCACTGAAGCTTTCTTT
j_gene: TRBJ2-2; v_gene: TRBV5-1; d_gene: TRBD2; CDR3aa: CASSLLAGPNTGELFF; CDR3nt: TGCGCCAGCAGCTTGCTAGCGGGTCCGAACACCGGGGAGCTGTTTTTT
j_gene: TRBJ1-5; v_gene: TRBV27; d_gene: -; CDR3aa: CASSLSFSGLSNQPQHF; CDR3nt: TGTGCCAGCAGTTTATCCTTCAGCGGTCTGAGCAATCAGCCCCAGCATTTT
j_gene: TRBJ2-7; v_gene: TRBV5-4; d_gene: TRBD2; CDR3aa: CASSRGGPKNYEQYF; CDR3nt: TGTGCCAGCAGCCGGGGGGGGCCCAAAAACTACGAGCAGTACTTC
j_gene: TRBJ1-1; v_gene: TRBV19; d_gene: -; CDR3aa: CASRENGEAFF; CDR3nt: TGTGCCAGTCGAGAGAACGGTGAAGCTTTCTTT
j_gene: TRBJ1-1; v_gene: TRBV18; d_gene: TRBD1; CDR3aa: CASSLPQGVSTEAFF; CDR3nt: TGTGCCAGCTCACTCCCACAGGGGGTGAGCACTGAAGCTTTCTTT
j_gene: TRBJ2-7; v_gene: TRBV6-5; d_gene: -; CDR3aa: CASKSYGRGNEQYF; CDR3nt: TGTGCCAGCAAAAGTTATGGCAGGGGAAACGAGCAGTACTTC
j_gene: TRBJ2-5; v_gene: TRBV6-1; d_gene: TRBD2; CDR3aa: CASSEAAGGHETQYF; CDR3nt: TGTGCCAGCAGTGAAGCCGCGGGGGGGCATGAGACCCAGTACTTC
j_gene: TRBJ2-7; v_gene: TRBV30; d_gene: -; CDR3aa: CAWMVRTERYEQYF; CDR3nt: TGTGCCTGGATGGTGAGGACAGAGCGCTACGAGCAGTACTTC
j_gene: TRBJ2-1; v_gene: TRBV27; d_gene: TRBD2; CDR3aa: CASTRASGRDLSYNEQFF; CDR3nt: TGTGCCAGCACTCGGGCTAGCGGGAGGGACCTCTCCTACAATGAGCAGTTCTTC